Sample share makes the clone carrying this T cell receptor (beta chain) medium-sized. The antigen is not known. Noted time point: sample taken at primary tumor resection. The approximately 78 donors had untreated early-stage non-small cell lung cancer. Without sorting, whole RNA was sequenced from tumor, nontumor lung or frozen PBMC. The entry originates in a study of spatial heterogeneity in lung cancer. Study at large: The mean occurrence of each unique TCR and UMI combination in raw reads exceeded 8.5.

Germline V gene sequence: CDR1 MDHEN, CDR2 SYDVKM. The V and J ends lost 5 bases and 4 bases respectively, with 9 bases between them. The CDR3 runs 13 residues. MiXCR, run by TCRdb on the 5' RACE reads, gives a single entry per CDR3 protein. The repertoire holds 2,000 to 2,500 distinct CDR3 sequences, with less than 45% as singletons. Study findings and constraints: The study found that expanded intratumoral alpha and beta TCR counts tracked tumor mutation counts. Ubiquitous expanded TCR counts tracked ubiquitous nonsynonymous mutations; regional expanded TCR counts tracked regional nonsynonymous mutations.

Sequences were derived from lung tumor tissue, sampled at surgery. This clonotype originated in a male donor with early-stage non-small cell lung cancer. The rearrangement links TRBV28 to TRBJ1-5, with D uncertain. The CDR3 protein is CASSNGRNQPQHF. CDR3 sequence (DNA): TGTGCCAGCAGTAACGGGAGGAATCAGCCCCAGCATTTT.